This T cell receptor beta chain was recorded in a study of OX40 agonist ivuxolimab in advanced cancers. This CDR3 is built from 18 residues. With 3 bases removed from V and 0 bases from J, the gap between germline ends came to 18 bases. Germline V gene data show CDR1 as SQVTM and CDR2 as ANQGSEA. As for this clone: The sample holds other DNA sequences that translate to the same CDR3.

Assay used: immunoSEQ multiplex PCR; TCRdb lists only in-frame clones, some missing. There are 35,000 to 55,000 clones in the sample; roughly 80% occur only once, and approximately 2% lies in the top ten. This receptor was obtained from an adult with an advanced solid tumor such as melanoma, head and neck, liver or kidney cancer. The input for sequencing was CD4+ or CD8+ T cells sorted from blood, taken in a trial of the OX40 agonist ivuxolimab. The chain couples TRBV29-1 to TRBJ1-6; no definite D call. The CDR3 region has the DNA TGCAGCGTTGAGGGAGCCAGAGACGGACCCTCCTATAATTCACCCCTCCACTTT. This gives the protein CSVEGARDGPSYNSPLHF.